These T cell receptor beta chains were read from a single sample in a study of T cell responses to AZD1222 COVID-19 vaccine. The assay was immunoSEQ multiplex PCR, and TCRdb's table has in-frame clones only and misses some. The table has approximately 100,000 clones, around 96% seen once. The sequenced sample was peripheral blood, obtained on day 0 of AZD1222 vaccination. The source is an adult in good health. CDR3s leave out the opening cysteine and the closing phenylalanine or tryptophan. The D gene is left open where the match is weak.

V: TRBV4-3
D: -
CDR3: ASSQGNRGNQPQH

V: TRBV21-1
D: -
CDR3: ASSTADGDPNYNEQF

V: TRBV7-2
D: TRBD2
CDR3: ASSLTSAAEYEQY

V: TRBV4-3
D: -
CDR3: ASSPQPGSYNSPLH

V: TRBV11-2
D: -
CDR3: ASSSSVEQY

V: TRBV5-4
D: -
CDR3: ASSLGPGSNTEAF

V: TRBV7-6
D: TRBD2
CDR3: ASSLGGLAGQF

V: TRBV2
D: -
CDR3: ASSEGTYSYEQY

V: TRBV19
D: -
CDR3: ASSRNAVRDGSGYGYT

V: TRBV7-9
D: -
CDR3: ASSLGVRAENDGYT

V: TRBV7-3
D: TRBD1
CDR3: ASSPVGTGGENEQF

V: TRBV19
D: -
CDR3: ASTPTIQVGTEAF

V: TRBV19
D: -
CDR3: ASIGVGATNTGELF

V: TRBV6-6
D: -
CDR3: ASNRDPLYEQY

V: TRBV15
D: -
CDR3: ATSRDWRGDQPQH

V: TRBV6-1
D: TRBD2
CDR3: ASREGTSGLYEQY

V: TRBV11-2
D: -
CDR3: ASSSSGSGNTIY

V: TRBV12-3/TRBV12-4
D: -
CDR3: ASSFQGGYT

V: TRBV6-2/TRBV6-3
D: TRBD2
CDR3: ASSYEISSGKISSYNEQF

V: TRBV19
D: -
CDR3: ASSISVNTEAF

V: TRBV18
D: -
CDR3: ASSPTTNTGELF

V: TRBV5-1
D: -
CDR3: ASRGQGTYNEQF

V: TRBV24-1
D: -
CDR3: ATSDKSD

V: TRBV7-2
D: -
CDR3: ASSLGGGGTEAF

V: TRBV7-2
D: TRBD1
CDR3: ASKRQGGSDEQF

V: TRBV2
D: -
CDR3: ASRYQGNTEAF

V: TRBV19
D: -
CDR3: ASSTSANTEAF

V: TRBV5-4
D: TRBD2
CDR3: ASSLARTSGGNEQY

V: TRBV10-3
D: -
CDR3: AISPGEEKLF

V: TRBV18
D: TRBD1
CDR3: ASSPLGQGNRKAF

V: TRBV6-5
D: -
CDR3: ASATGSTEAF

V: TRBV11-2
D: -
CDR3: ASSFEMASSYNEQF

V: TRBV2
D: -
CDR3: ASSEGNGRGFYEQY

V: TRBV12-3/TRBV12-4
D: -
CDR3: ASEVEAF

V: TRBV6-2/TRBV6-3
D: -
CDR3: ASSYSNRGIHQNIQY

V: TRBV7-3
D: -
CDR3: ASSLHSTGELF

V: TRBV28
D: -
CDR3: ASSLWVGANVLT